The rows below give T cell receptor beta chains drawn from one sample of a study of blood T cell repertoires in COVID-19. Here immunoSEQ multiplex PCR was the method, and the copy in TCRdb shows in-frame clones only, minus some. There are 150,000 or so clones in the sample; roughly 83% occur only once, and approximately 5.1% lies in the top ten. Sequenced material: PBMCs or T cells enriched from blood (not recorded which). Receptor source: a man aged 70-80 years who had been exposed to COVID-19. The CDR3 runs from the conserved cysteine through the conserved F or W. The D gene is left open where the match is weak. Only part of the rows carry a size: once, few, many, or a class if the clone is expanded.

J,size,D,V,CDR3,DNA
TRBJ2-5,-,TRBD2,TRBV2,CASRGGETQYF,TGTGCCAGCAGGGGAGGGGAGACCCAGTACTTC
TRBJ2-5,-,-,TRBV24-1,CATSDAGSGQETQYF,TGTGCCACCAGTGATGCGGGTTCGGGACAAGAGACCCAGTACTTC
TRBJ1-4,-,-,TRBV7-2,CTSSPRQATNEKLFF,TGTACCAGCAGCCCCCGACAAGCAACTAATGAAAAACTGTTTTTT
TRBJ2-7,-,TRBD1,TRBV5-5,CASSFRQGQPYEQYF,TGTGCCAGCAGCTTTCGACAGGGACAGCCCTACGAGCAGTACTTC
TRBJ2-7,-,TRBD1,TRBV7-2,CASTTKGQGPYEQYF,TGTGCCAGCACTACAAAGGGACAGGGTCCCTACGAGCAGTACTTC
TRBJ1-3,-,TRBD1,TRBV4-3,CASSQTTWTGVSGNTIYF,TGCGCCAGCAGCCAAACCACCTGGACAGGGGTCTCTGGAAACACCATATATTTT
TRBJ1-2,many,-,TRBV14,CASSQGPGHIAEGYTF,TGTGCCAGCAGCCAAGGTCCGGGACACATTGCCGAGGGCTACACCTTC
TRBJ2-1,-,-,TRBV5-1,CASSLGRGAGDEQFF,TGCGCCAGCAGCTTAGGGAGGGGGGCTGGAGATGAGCAGTTCTTC
TRBJ1-2,-,-,TRBV5-5,CAAGFELPGYTF,TGTGCCGCGGGGTTCGAACTTCCTGGCTACACCTTC
TRBJ1-4,once,-,TRBV6-5,CASNPGTNEKLFF,TGTGCCAGCAATCCCGGGACTAATGAAAAACTGTTTTTT
TRBJ1-2,-,-,TRBV27,CASSLYAGQGGYTF,TGTGCCAGCAGTTTATATGCAGGCCAGGGAGGCTACACCTTC
TRBJ2-5,-,-,TRBV4-3,CASSQDGVRSETQYF,TGCGCCAGCAGCCAAGACGGGGTGCGCTCAGAGACCCAGTACTTC
TRBJ1-6,-,-,TRBV4-1,CASSQGGRFNSPLHF,TGCGCCAGCAGCCAAGGGGGGCGGTTCAATTCACCCCTCCACTTT
TRBJ1-2,-,-,TRBV28,CASSFGTPPGGYTF,TGTGCCAGCAGTTTTGGGACTCCGCCCGGCGGCTACACCTTC
TRBJ2-3,once,TRBD2,TRBV10-1,CASSESAGPTDTQYF,TGCGCCAGCAGTGAGTCAGCGGGACCCACAGATACGCAGTATTTT
TRBJ2-2,-,TRBD2,TRBV18,CASSPGLATTGELFF,TGTGCCAGCTCACCAGGACTAGCGACTACCGGGGAGCTGTTTTTT
TRBJ2-2,once,TRBD2,TRBV30,CAWTIFGGITGELFF,TGTGCCTGGACAATATTCGGGGGGATCACCGGGGAGCTGTTTTTT
TRBJ2-1,-,-,TRBV13,CASSLAYNEQFF,TGTGCCAGCAGCTTAGCTTACAATGAGCAGTTCTTC
TRBJ1-1,-,TRBD1,TRBV25-1,CASSEDNRGNTEAFF,TGTGCCAGCAGTGAAGATAACAGGGGAAACACTGAAGCTTTCTTT
TRBJ1-3,-,-,TRBV5-5,CASKNQVNSGNTIYF,TGTGCCAGCAAGAATCAGGTGAACTCTGGAAACACCATATATTTT
TRBJ2-1,once,TRBD2,TRBV9,CASSVSGGAVNEQFF,TGTGCCAGCAGCGTGAGCGGGGGGGCGGTCAATGAGCAGTTCTTC
TRBJ1-1,few,-,TRBV6-2/TRBV6-3,CASSARGQNTEAFF,TGTGCCAGCAGTGCGCGGGGTCAGAACACTGAAGCTTTCTTT
TRBJ2-3,-,-,TRBV19,CASSPWQGTDTQYF,TGTGCCAGTAGTCCGTGGCAGGGGACAGATACGCAGTATTTT
TRBJ1-2,-,TRBD1,TRBV19,CASSTLGQGLNYGYTF,TGTGCCAGTAGTACCTTAGGACAGGGATTAAACTATGGCTACACCTTC
TRBJ2-3,-,-,TRBV7-2,CASGTRDTDTQYF,TGTGCCAGCGGTACTAGAGACACAGATACGCAGTATTTT
TRBJ1-1,-,-,TRBV2,CASSFKLNTEAFF,TGTGCCAGCAGTTTTAAATTGAACACTGAAGCTTTCTTT
TRBJ1-1,-,-,TRBV5-1,CASSLEYGRRAFF,TGCGCCAGCAGCTTGGAATATGGCCGGAGGGCTTTCTTT
TRBJ2-3,once,TRBD2,TRBV5-6,CASSYTTSGRPDTQYF,TGTGCCAGCAGCTATACGACTAGCGGGAGGCCCGATACGCAGTATTTT
TRBJ1-1,-,-,TRBV4-3,CASSPGLRGTEAFF,TGCGCCAGCAGCCCGGGACTGCGTGGCACTGAAGCTTTCTTT
TRBJ2-3,-,-,TRBV7-2,CASSLALWRGSTDTQYF,TGTGCCAGCAGCTTAGCCCTTTGGCGGGGTAGCACAGATACGCAGTATTTT
TRBJ1-1,-,TRBD1,TRBV5-1,CASSEGTGMNTEAFF,TGCGCCAGCAGCGAAGGGACAGGGATGAACACTGAAGCTTTCTTT
TRBJ2-2,-,-,TRBV11-2,CASRGRGNTGELFF,TGTGCCAGCAGGGGGCGCGGTAACACCGGGGAGCTGTTTTTT
TRBJ2-3,-,-,TRBV5-1,CASSSTGEGDTQYF,TGCGCCAGCAGCTCGACAGGGGAGGGAGATACGCAGTATTTT
TRBJ2-1,once,TRBD2,TRBV3-1/TRBV3-2,CASSPPGTSSNEQFF,TGTGCCAGCAGCCCCCCTGGGACTAGTTCCAATGAGCAGTTCTTC
TRBJ2-2,-,-,TRBV18,CASSPLQPDSANTGELFF,TGTGCCAGCTCACCCCTTCAGCCGGACAGCGCGAACACCGGGGAGCTGTTTTTT
TRBJ2-2,once,-,TRBV3-1/TRBV3-2,CASSQPTTATGELFF,TGTGCCAGCAGCCAGCCGACGACAGCCACCGGGGAGCTGTTTTTT
TRBJ1-5,many,-,TRBV6-2/TRBV6-3,CASSPLGGSNQPQHF,TGTGCCAGCAGTCCCCTGGGGGGGAGTAATCAGCCCCAGCATTTT
TRBJ2-1,once,TRBD1,TRBV18,CASSLGQDNEQFF,TGTGCCAGCTCTCTGGGACAGGACAATGAGCAGTTCTTC
TRBJ2-7,-,-,TRBV5-5,CASSLGSGPYEQYF,TGTGCCAGCAGCTTGGGGTCAGGGCCATACGAGCAGTACTTC
TRBJ1-3,once,-,TRBV5-6,CASSLGRGGSGNTIYF,TGTGCCAGCAGCTTGGGCAGGGGTGGGAGTGGAAACACCATATATTTT
TRBJ1-2,few,-,TRBV2,CASSFDSDGYTF,TGTGCCAGCAGTTTTGACAGTGATGGCTACACCTTC
TRBJ1-1,once,-,TRBV5-6,CASGQTQNTEAFF,TGTGCCAGCGGACAGACACAGAACACTGAAGCTTTCTTT
TRBJ2-2,-,TRBD2,TRBV7-8,CASRGGEGRTGELFF,TGTGCCAGCAGGGGAGGGGAGGGCCGAACCGGGGAGCTGTTTTTT
TRBJ1-1,-,-,TRBV5-6,CASRLWGGIDTEAFF,TGTGCCAGCCGCCTTTGGGGGGGCATAGACACTGAAGCTTTCTTT
TRBJ2-3,few,-,TRBV24-1,CATSGGGRTYTDTQYF,TGTGCCACCAGTGGAGGGGGTAGAACCTACACAGATACGCAGTATTTT
TRBJ2-1,-,TRBD2,TRBV6-1,CASSEAAGISYNEQFF,TGTGCCAGCAGTGAAGCAGCGGGGATCTCCTACAATGAGCAGTTCTTC
TRBJ1-4,-,-,TRBV5-1,CASSNAPQGGEKLFF,TGCGCCAGCAGCAATGCCCCACAGGGCGGTGAAAAACTGTTTTTT
TRBJ2-7,once,TRBD2,TRBV12-3/TRBV12-4,CASSLGLDYEQYF,TGTGCCAGCAGTTTGGGACTAGACTACGAGCAGTACTTC